The 9 T cell receptor beta chains reported below all come from one sample, sequenced in a study of prognosis after radiotherapy for stage I lung cancer. CDR3 of TCR beta was amplified from genomic DNA via a two-round multiplex PCR. First-round PCR, the initial amplification, used primers specific to each TRBV and TRBJ gene. TCRdb fed the multiplex PCR reads into MiXCR, producing one record per CDR3 protein. This sample carries 15,000 to 20,000 distinct CDR3 sequences, about 43% of them seen once, and the ten largest clones take roughly 45%. The specimen comprised PBMCs, sampled before or after stereotactic body radiation therapy (not recorded which). The receptor source for this set is a donor over 45 with non-small cell lung cancer.

There are many counts of this clonotype. The chain combines TRBV2 with TRBJ2-2; TRBD1 is a possible D gene (5 bases). V was trimmed by 0 bases and J by 5 bases, leaving 13 bases between them. Germline V lookup: CDR1 SNHLY, CDR2 FYNNEI. The CDR3 length is 16 residues. CDR3 sequence: CASSEAFPGLTGELFF. The DNA of the CDR3 is TGTGCCAGCAGTGAAGCGTTCCCAGGGTTGACCGGGGAGCTGTTTTTT.

A remark on this clonotype: It is unclear where the CDR3 begins or ends on the DNA, so no DNA is shown, and the CDR3 is as TCRdb lists it. The V call is TRBV28, the J call TRBJ1-1; the D call TRBD1 from the table was never checked on the DNA. CDR1 is MDHEN, CDR2 SYDVKM, per germline. From its first to its last residue, the CDR3 has 12 amino acids. CDR3 protein: CASILVGGRAFF.

A word on this clonotype: A far larger clone is only one base removed, so a read error is likely. The rearrangement joins TRBV6-2 or TRBV6-3 to TRBJ2-3; weak D call: TRBD2 (6 bases). The CDR3 extends over 13 amino acids. Germline V gene lookup returns CDR1 MNHEY and CDR2 SVGEGT. V lost 5 bases to trimming and J lost 8 bases, with 14 bases between them. CDR3 amino acids: CASSGTLLGTQYF. The CDR3 DNA is TGTGCCAGCAGTGGGACTTTGCTTGGTACGCAGTATTTT.

This clonotype is termed medium-sized (0.01 to 0.1%). The chain joins TRBV6-4 to TRBJ1-5, with 9 bases matching TRBD1. Per the germline V gene, CDR1 is MRHNA and CDR2 is SNTAGT. After removal of 5 bases from V and 4 bases from J, the junction contained 3 bases not matched to a gene. The CDR3 sequence is 14 residues long. CDR3 loop: CASSPTGGNQPQHF. CDR3 nucleotide sequence: TGTGCCAGCAGTCCGACAGGGGGAAATCAGCCCCAGCATTTT.

This clonotype qualifies as medium-sized. The genes are TRBV19 and TRBJ1-2; TRBD1 matches 9 bases. The length of the CDR3 is 14 residues. Trimming at V came to 4 bases and at J to 7 bases, leaving 7 bases not matched to a gene. The V gene's germline CDR1 is LNHDA and CDR2 SQIVND (reference sequence). In DNA form, the CDR3 reads TGTGCCAGTAGTAAGGGACAGGGAGATGGTGGCTACACCTTC. Translated: CASSKGQGDGGYTF.

This clonotype was recorded many times. The V call is TRBV5-1, the J call TRBJ1-1; weak D call: TRBD1 (5 bases). Germline lookup yields CDR1 SGHRS and CDR2 YFSETQ. This CDR3 comprises 15 residues. V was shortened by 0 bases and J by 1 base, with 10 bases between the two germline ends. Written as DNA, the CDR3 is TGCGCCAGCAGCTTGGAGGGGAGGACGAACACTGAAGCTTTCTTT. This encodes CASSLEGRTNTEAFF.

This clonotype was seen a few times. The chain carries TRBV6-1 and TRBJ2-2; D remains ambiguous. This CDR3 spans 12 amino acids. V was pared by 7 bases and J by 4 bases, with 7 bases between. The germline V gene has CDR1 MNHNS and CDR2 SASEGT. The DNA of the CDR3 is TGTGCCAGCACGTGGGGCACCGGGGAGCTGTTTTTT. This encodes CASTWGTGELFF.

In this sample, this clonotype is medium-sized. The CDR3 coding sequence is TGTGCCAGCAGTGAACGAGGAGGTTGGGGGGAGCTGTTTTTT. It translates to CASSERGGWGELFF. This chain connects TRBV2 to TRBJ2-2; maybe TRBD2 (5 bases). Germline values: CDR1 SNHLY, CDR2 FYNNEI. Trimming shortened V by 2 bases and J by 8 bases, and 12 bases separated the two germline ends. CDR3 length equals 14 residues. Combining the CDR3 with reference TRBV2 and TRBJ2-2 gives the whole variable domain EPEVTQTPSHQVTQMGQEVILRCVPISNHLYFYWYRQILGQKVEFLVSFYNNEISEKSEIFDDQFSVERPDGSNFTLKIRSTKLEDSAMYFCASSERGGWGELFFGEGSRLTVL.

This clonotype was observed at least ten times. The rearrangement links TRBV7-3 to TRBJ2-3; D unresolved. The CDR3 has 14 residues. V was cut by 2 bases and J by 2 bases, with 8 bases left in between. Germline loops: CDR1 SGHTA, CDR2 FQGTGA. The CDR3 DNA sequence: TGTGCCAGCAGCTTAGCGGAACTCACAGATACGCAGTATTTT. Translation: CASSLAELTDTQYF.